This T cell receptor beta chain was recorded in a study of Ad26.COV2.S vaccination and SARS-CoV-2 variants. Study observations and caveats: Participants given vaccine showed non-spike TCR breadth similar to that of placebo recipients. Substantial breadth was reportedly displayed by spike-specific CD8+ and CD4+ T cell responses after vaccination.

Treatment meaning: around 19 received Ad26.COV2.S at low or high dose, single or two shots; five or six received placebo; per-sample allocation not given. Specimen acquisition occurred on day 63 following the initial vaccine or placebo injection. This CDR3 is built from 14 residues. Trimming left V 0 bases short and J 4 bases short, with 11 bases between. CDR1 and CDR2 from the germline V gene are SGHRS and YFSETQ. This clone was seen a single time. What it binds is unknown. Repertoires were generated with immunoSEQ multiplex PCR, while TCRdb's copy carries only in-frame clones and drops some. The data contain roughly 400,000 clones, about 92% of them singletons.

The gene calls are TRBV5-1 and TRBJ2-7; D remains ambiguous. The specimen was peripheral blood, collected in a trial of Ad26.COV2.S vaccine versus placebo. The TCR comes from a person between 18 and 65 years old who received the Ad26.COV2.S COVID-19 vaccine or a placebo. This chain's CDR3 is CASSLDPRAYEQYF. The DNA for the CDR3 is TGCGCCAGCAGCTTGGATCCTCGGGCGTACGAGCAGTACTTC.